The TCR beta chain described here comes from a study of shared T cell receptors in the human thymus. Some clones are missing from TCRdb's copy, which holds only in-frame ones; the method was immunoSEQ multiplex PCR. The table shows some 720,000 clones, with around 87% occurring only once. These same data were also listed under a study on human thymus T cells.

Sequenced: thymocytes. The TCR sequence derives from a boy under three years old with a congenital heart defect.

CDR3 amino acids: CAQFQFPVPGKVSSTDTQYF. The CDR3 bases are TGCGCTCAGTTCCAATTTCCGGTTCCAGGGAAGGTTTCTAGCACAGATACGCAGTATTTT. V and J are TRBV23-1 and TRBJ2-3; weak D call: TRBD1 (5 bases). TRBV23-1 is known as an ORF, though its function is uncertain. CDR3 length: 20 residues.